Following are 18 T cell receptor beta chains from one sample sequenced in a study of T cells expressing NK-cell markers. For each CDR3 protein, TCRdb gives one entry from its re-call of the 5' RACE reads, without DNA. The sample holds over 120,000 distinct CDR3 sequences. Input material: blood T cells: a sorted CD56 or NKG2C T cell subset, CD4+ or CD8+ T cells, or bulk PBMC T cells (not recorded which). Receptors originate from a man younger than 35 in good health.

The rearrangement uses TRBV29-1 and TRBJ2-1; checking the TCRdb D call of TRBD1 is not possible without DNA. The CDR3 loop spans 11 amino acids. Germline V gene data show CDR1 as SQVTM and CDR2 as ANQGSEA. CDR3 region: CSVDDRDEQFF.

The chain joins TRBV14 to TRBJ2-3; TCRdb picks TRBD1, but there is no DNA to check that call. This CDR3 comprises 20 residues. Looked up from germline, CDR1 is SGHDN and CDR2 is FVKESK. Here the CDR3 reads CASSQGTGVWPDRSTDTQYF.

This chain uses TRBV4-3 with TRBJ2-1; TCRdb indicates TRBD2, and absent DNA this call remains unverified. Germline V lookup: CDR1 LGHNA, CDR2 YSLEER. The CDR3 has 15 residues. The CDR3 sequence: CASSQARTSGNEQFF.

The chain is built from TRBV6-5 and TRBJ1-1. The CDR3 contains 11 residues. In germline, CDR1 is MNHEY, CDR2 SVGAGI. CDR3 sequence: CASKANTEAFF.

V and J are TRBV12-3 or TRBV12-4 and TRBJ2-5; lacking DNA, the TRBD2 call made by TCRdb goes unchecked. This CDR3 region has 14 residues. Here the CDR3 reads CASRLSGREETQYF.

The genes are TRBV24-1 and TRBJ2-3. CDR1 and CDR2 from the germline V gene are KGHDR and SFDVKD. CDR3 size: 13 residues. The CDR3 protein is CATNAPSTDTQYF.

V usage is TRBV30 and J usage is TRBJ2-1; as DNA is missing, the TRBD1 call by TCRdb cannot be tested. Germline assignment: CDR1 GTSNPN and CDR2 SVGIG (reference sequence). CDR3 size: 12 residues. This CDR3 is CAWGQGDNEQFF. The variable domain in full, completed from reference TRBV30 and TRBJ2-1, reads SQTIHQWPATLVQPVGSPLSLECTVEGTSNPNLYWYRQAAGRGLQLLFYSVGIGQISSEVPQNLSASRPQDRQFILSSKKLLLSDSGFYLCAWGQGDNEQFFGPGTRLTVL.

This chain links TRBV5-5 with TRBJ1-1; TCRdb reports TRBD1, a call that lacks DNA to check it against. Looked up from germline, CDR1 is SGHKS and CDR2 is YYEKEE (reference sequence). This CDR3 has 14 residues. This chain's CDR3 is CASSLGQGGPEAFF.

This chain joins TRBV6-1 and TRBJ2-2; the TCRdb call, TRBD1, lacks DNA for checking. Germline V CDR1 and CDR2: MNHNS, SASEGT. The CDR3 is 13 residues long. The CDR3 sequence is CAMTPGPRGELFF.

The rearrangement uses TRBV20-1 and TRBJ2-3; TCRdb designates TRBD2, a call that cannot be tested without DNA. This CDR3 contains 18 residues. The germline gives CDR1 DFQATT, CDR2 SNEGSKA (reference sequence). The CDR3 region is CSARDLRLAVSSTDTQYF.

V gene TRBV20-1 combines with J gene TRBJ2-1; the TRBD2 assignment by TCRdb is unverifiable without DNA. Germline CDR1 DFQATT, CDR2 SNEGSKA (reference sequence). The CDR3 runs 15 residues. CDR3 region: CSARSLAGDVNEQFF.

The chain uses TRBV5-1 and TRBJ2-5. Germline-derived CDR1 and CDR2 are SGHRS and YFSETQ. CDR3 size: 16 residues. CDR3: CASSLGYESRQETQYF. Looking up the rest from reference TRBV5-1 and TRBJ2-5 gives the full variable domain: KAGVTQTPRYLIKTRGQQVTLSCSPISGHRSVSWYQQTPGQGLQFLFEYFSETQRNKGNFPGRFSGRQFSNSRSEMNVSTLELGDSALYLCASSLGYESRQETQYFGPGTRLLVL.

The CDR3 loop reads CASSQEFGNEQFF. The chain recombines TRBV3-1 with TRBJ2-1. CDR3 length: 13 residues. Germline lookup yields CDR1 LGHDT and CDR2 YNNKEL (reference sequence).

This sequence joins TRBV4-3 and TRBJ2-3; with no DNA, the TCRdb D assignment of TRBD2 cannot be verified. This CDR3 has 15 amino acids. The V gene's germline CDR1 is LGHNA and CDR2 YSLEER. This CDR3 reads CASSQKSGSTDTQYF.

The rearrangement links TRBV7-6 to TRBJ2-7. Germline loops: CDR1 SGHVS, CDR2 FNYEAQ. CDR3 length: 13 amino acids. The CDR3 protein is CASSLDSVGEQYF.

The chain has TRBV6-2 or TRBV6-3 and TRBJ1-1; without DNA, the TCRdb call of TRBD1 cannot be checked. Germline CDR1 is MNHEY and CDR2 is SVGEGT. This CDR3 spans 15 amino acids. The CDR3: CASSRGTGSVPEAFF.

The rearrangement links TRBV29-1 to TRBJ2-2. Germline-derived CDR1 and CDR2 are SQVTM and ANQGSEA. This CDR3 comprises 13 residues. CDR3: CSVEEGATGELFF.

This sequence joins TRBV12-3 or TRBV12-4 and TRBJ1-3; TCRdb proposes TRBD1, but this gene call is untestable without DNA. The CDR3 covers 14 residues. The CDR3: CASSVRGSGNTIYF.